The source of this T cell receptor beta chain is a study of T cells in Graves' hyperthyroidism and ophthalmopathy. Study observations and caveats: In simple terms, a model built on 13 V-J features told ophthalmopathy apart from stable hyperthyroidism.

With duration under 3 months, ophthalmopathy was active: Clinical Activity Score at least 3, NOSPECS at least 4. Pregnant or lactating patients were excluded, as were those with uncontrolled infection or other autoimmune disease. This clonotype was observed a handful of times. Its antigen is unidentified. What was amplified from RNA transcripts were TCR beta CDR3 regions. TCR CDR3 regions were first amplified by RT-PCR with HTBI primers. TCRdb reprocessed the multiplex PCR reads with MiXCR, giving one entry per CDR3 protein. In the table there are roughly 250,000 distinct CDR3 sequences, 22% of which are singletons. CDR3 length: 16 amino acids. CDR1 and CDR2 from the germline V gene are SGHRS and YFSETQ. V lost 1 base and J lost 2; bases outside the gene matches: 3.

This TCR derives from a man under 40 with Graves' ophthalmopathy. The V call is TRBV5-1, the J call TRBJ2-2, with TRBD2 matching over 9 bases. The sample comprised blood. CDR3: CASSLSRGGNTGELFF. CDR3 coding DNA: TGCGCCAGCAGCTTGTCGCGGGGGGGTAACACCGGGGAGCTGTTTTTT.